The clone carrying this TCR beta chain occurred a few times. One end of the junction fails to match germline, which may point to a read error. Indicated time point: pre-sensitization, week 0. Treatment of the sample: therapeutic diphenylcyclopropenone sensitization with weekly scalp DPC. The data were taken from a study of human T cells and chemical hapten exposure. Germline V gene data show CDR1 as MNHEY and CDR2 as SMNVEV (reference sequence). CDR3 size: 14 residues. TCRdb analysed the RACE reads with MiXCR anew, one entry per CDR3 protein. There are 40,000 to 50,000 distinct CDR3 sequences in the sample; approximately 13% occur only once, and about 5.7% lies in the top ten.

The chain combines TRBV27 with TRBJ2-3, with D perhaps being TRBD1 or TRBD2 (6 bases each). The clonotype was recovered from a woman under 40 with alopecia areata. Some clones in this sample may be carry-over from other donors' samples. The material was whole blood, obtained in connection with sensitization to the hapten diphenylcyclopropenone (DPC). The CDR3 spells CASSTGAGPRIPTF. Here the CDR3 DNA reads TGTGCCAGCAGTACGGGGGCGGGCCCACGAATCCCGACTTTT.